This T cell receptor beta chain was captured by sequencing in a study of cytomegalovirus exposure and HLA in healthy donors. Study results and caveats: Per published accounts, TCR beta sequences correctly predicted the HLA-A and HLA-B alleles of most subjects. A later analysis showed HLA-associated TCR beta chains outstripping equally common others in clonal expansion. Most observed TCR sequences were rare, whereas some public TCRs were detected in many donors. When analyzed later, a missense DCLRE1C variant was found to be linked to TCR beta V- and J-gene trimming.

Details on this clone: Its cognate antigen is unknown.

Vbeta (60) and Jbeta (13) primers were used in the PCR. The table came from immunoSEQ multiplex PCR; TCRdb's copy has only in-frame clones and leaves some out. The sample records 150,000 or so clones, approximately 81% being singletons. Germline loops: CDR1 SGHDT, CDR2 YYEEEE. V dropped 6 bases and J dropped 3 bases, with 13 bases sitting between them. The CDR3 loop spans 14 amino acids. V is TRBV5-6 and J is TRBJ2-1; D is unclear. Sequenced input: PBMCs. The clonotype originates from a man between 45 and 60 years old in good health and CMV-seropositive. The DNA for the CDR3 is TGTGCCAGCACCGTATCCTCCCGCTACAATGAGCAGTTCTTC. Its translation is CASTVSSRYNEQFF.